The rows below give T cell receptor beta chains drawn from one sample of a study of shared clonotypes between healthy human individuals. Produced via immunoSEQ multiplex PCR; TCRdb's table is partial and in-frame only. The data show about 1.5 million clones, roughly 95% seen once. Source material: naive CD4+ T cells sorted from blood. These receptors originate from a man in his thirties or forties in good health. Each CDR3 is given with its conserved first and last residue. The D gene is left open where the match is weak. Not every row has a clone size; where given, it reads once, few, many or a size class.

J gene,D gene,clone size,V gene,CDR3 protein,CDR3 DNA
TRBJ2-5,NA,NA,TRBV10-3,CAISGEVAGTQYF,TGTGCCATCAGTGGGGAAGTAGCTGGGACCCAGTACTTC
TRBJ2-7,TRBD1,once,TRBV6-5,CASRTGTGVNEQYF,TGTGCCAGCAGGACCGGGACAGGGGTTAACGAGCAGTACTTC
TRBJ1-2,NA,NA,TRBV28,CAIQDPANYGYTF,TGTGCCATCCAGGATCCGGCTAACTATGGCTACACCTTC
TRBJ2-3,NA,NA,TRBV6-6,CASSYSRQELTDTQYF,TGTGCCAGCAGTTACTCGAGACAGGAACTCACAGATACGCAGTATTTT
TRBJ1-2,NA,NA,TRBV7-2,CASSPPDYGYTF,TGTGCCAGCAGCCCTCCAGACTATGGCTACACCTTC
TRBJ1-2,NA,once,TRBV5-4,CASSSPKQGRANYGYTF,TGTGCCAGCAGCTCACCTAAACAGGGAAGAGCTAACTATGGCTACACCTTC
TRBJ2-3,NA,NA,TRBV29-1,CSVGLRGYTDTQYF,TGCAGCGTTGGGTTGCGGGGATACACAGATACGCAGTATTTT
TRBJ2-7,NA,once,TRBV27,CASSLSMGGNSYEQYF,TGTGCCAGCAGTTTATCGATGGGGGGAAATTCCTACGAGCAGTACTTC
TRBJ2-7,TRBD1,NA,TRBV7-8,CASSLLGRRDRHAPSSYEQYF,TGTGCCAGCAGCTTACTTGGCCGACGGGACAGACACGCCCCTAGCTCCTACGAGCAGTACTTC
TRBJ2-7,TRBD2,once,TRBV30,CAWSSSGRSYF,TGTGCCTGGAGTTCTAGCGGGAGATCTTACTTC
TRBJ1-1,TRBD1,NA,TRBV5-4,CASSYLDRNMNTEAFF,TGTGCCAGCAGCTACTTGGACAGGAACATGAACACTGAAGCTTTCTTT
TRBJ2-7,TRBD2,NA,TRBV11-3,CASSLRTRREQYF,TGTGCCAGCAGCTTGCGGACTAGGAGGGAGCAGTACTTC
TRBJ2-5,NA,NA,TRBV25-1,CASSSHGKTGQETQYF,TGTGCCAGCAGTTCCCATGGGAAGACAGGTCAAGAGACCCAGTACTTC
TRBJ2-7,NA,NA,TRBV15,CATSRDSLRQYF,TGTGCCACCAGCAGAGATTCGTTAAGGCAGTACTTC
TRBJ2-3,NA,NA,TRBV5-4,CASSPGASTDTQYF,TGTGCCAGCAGCCCGGGAGCGAGCACAGATACGCAGTATTTT
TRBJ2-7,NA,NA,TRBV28,CASSLLGLAYEQYF,TGTGCCAGCAGTTTATTGGGGCTCGCCTACGAGCAGTACTTC
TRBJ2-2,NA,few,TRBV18,CASSPRTGELFF,TGTGCCAGCTCACCAAGGACCGGGGAGCTGTTTTTT
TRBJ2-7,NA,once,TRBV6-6,CASRADSYEQYF,TGTGCCAGCAGGGCGGACAGCTACGAGCAGTACTTC
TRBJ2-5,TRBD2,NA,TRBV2,CASSDGGRARETQYF,TGTGCCAGCAGTGATGGCGGGAGGGCCAGGGAGACCCAGTACTTC
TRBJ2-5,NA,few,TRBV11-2,CASSPRWETQYF,TGTGCCAGCAGCCCTAGGTGGGAGACCCAGTACTTC
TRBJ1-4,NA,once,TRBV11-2,CASSLGRWSELFF,TGTGCCAGCAGCTTAGGCAGGTGGAGCGAACTGTTTTTT
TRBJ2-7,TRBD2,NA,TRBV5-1,CASSWGLAGDNEQYF,TGCGCCAGCAGCTGGGGACTAGCGGGAGATAACGAGCAGTACTTC
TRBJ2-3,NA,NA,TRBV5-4,CASSFPTITDTQYF,TGTGCCAGCAGCTTTCCGACAATCACAGATACGCAGTATTTT
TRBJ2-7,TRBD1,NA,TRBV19,CASRPTGGTLYEQYF,TGTGCCAGTAGGCCTACAGGGGGGACCCTCTACGAGCAGTACTTC
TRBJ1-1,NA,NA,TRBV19,CASGSRNTEAFF,TGTGCCAGCGGGTCCCGAAACACTGAAGCTTTCTTT
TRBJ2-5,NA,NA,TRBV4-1,CASSRQQIQETQYF,TGCGCCAGCAGCCGCCAGCAGATACAAGAGACCCAGTACTTC
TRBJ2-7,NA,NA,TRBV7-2,CASSLGGPGQREQYF,TGTGCCAGCAGCTTAGGGGGCCCCGGCCAACGGGAGCAGTACTTC
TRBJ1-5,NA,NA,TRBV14,CASSQDGDQPQHF,TGTGCCAGCAGCCAAGACGGAGATCAGCCCCAGCATTTT
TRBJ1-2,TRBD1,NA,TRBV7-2,CASSLVTGGNYGYTF,TGTGCCAGCAGCTTAGTGACAGGGGGTAACTATGGCTACACCTTC
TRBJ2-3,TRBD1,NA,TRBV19,CASSIKNRGSGDTQYF,TGTGCCAGTAGTATAAAAAACAGGGGGAGTGGTGATACGCAGTATTTT
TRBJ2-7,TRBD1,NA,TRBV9,CASSVAGQGYEQYF,TGTGCCAGCAGCGTAGCGGGACAGGGTTACGAGCAGTACTTC